This T cell receptor (beta chain) was retrieved from a study of post-analysis software for immune sequencing data. Unique molecular identifiers were carried by the TCR beta cDNA libraries. Around 460,000 cDNA molecules came from approximately 1 to 10 million T cells. TCRdb reprocessed the PCR reads with MiXCR, giving one entry per CDR3 protein. The table lists about 500,000 distinct CDR3 sequences, roughly 45% of them singletons. Study-wide results and caveats: Controls had lower frequencies than patients of 4 or 5 TRBV segments, which included TRBV5-6, TRBV5-1 and TRBV20-1. Diversity measured as normalized Chao1 was significantly lower in multiple sclerosis patients than in controls.

As concerns this clonotype: Its antigen is as yet unknown.

The germline V gene has CDR1 MNHEY and CDR2 SMNVEV (reference sequence). There are 15 residues in the CDR3. V gene TRBV27 combines with J gene TRBJ2-7; D possibly corresponds to TRBD1 (5 bases). The DNA end is a closer match to TRBJ2-5, so the J assignment may be wrong. The source material was blood. This TCR derives from a girl aged 10-17 years with multiple sclerosis. CDR3 bases: TGTGCCAGCTCCGTTTCCGTGGACATCCAAGAGACCCAGTACTTC. It encodes CASSVSVDIQETQYF.